This T cell receptor beta chain was captured by sequencing in a study of beta chain features in type 1 diabetes. On this clone itself: The antigen is undetermined.

In germline, CDR1 is ENHRY, CDR2 SYGVKD. CDR3 length equals 15 residues. V was pared by 4 bases and J by 1 base, with 11 bases between. Reverse transcription of all isolated RNA meant that expressed TCRB transcripts were sequenced. The repertoire was sequenced with immunoSEQ multiplex PCR; TCRdb's copy has only in-frame clones and lacks some. The repertoire holds 600,000 to 750,000 clones, 9.5% to 15% seen once, with 0.09% to 0.15% in the top ten. Study-level findings and limits: Patients with Type 1 diabetes showed moderately but significantly shorter TCRB CDR3s in all four CD4+ subsets.

A single heparinised draw of 95 to 150 mL on average was taken per donor. Staining for CD45RO/CCR7/CD25/CD127/CD95/CD27 allowed sorting of CD4+ naive, central memory, regulatory and stem cell-like memory cells. The authors obtained over 98% purity in all sorted populations. The origin of this receptor is a man aged 25 to 40 with type 1 diabetes. The material sequenced was naive CD4+ T cells from blood. V is TRBV10-3 and J is TRBJ1-5; possibly TRBD1 for D (6 bases). CDR3 nucleotide sequence: TGTGCCATCAGTGTGGGGGGGGCGAGCAATCAGCCCCAGCATTTT. Translation: CAISVGGASNQPQHF.